This T cell receptor beta chain was identified during a study of blood T cell repertoires in COVID-19. In the study overall: Acute and convalescent COVID-19 samples came from the United States, Italy and Spain. Nucleic acid was either cDNA or gDNA, and it came from T cells, B-cell-depleted T cells, or PBMCs.

V trimming: 1 base; J trimming: 5 bases; junction bases outside the gene matches: 6. The germline CDR1 and CDR2 sequences are KGHSH and LQKENI. This CDR3 is 15 amino acids long. The authors' processing: For nucleated cells, counts were estimated from reference gene primer amplification. Here immunoSEQ multiplex PCR was the method, and the copy in TCRdb shows in-frame clones only, minus some. V and J calls plus clone size are reproduced from that table; the DNA served to infer D and trimming. In the table there are about 240,000 clones, about four fifths of which are singletons. The table lists this clone with many counts.

This chain uses TRBV18 with TRBJ2-5; 8 bases are shared with TRBD1. This sequence was found in a woman aged 18-29 years with acute or convalescent COVID-19. The sample consisted of peripheral blood. The CDR3 nucleotides read TGTGCCAGCTCACCACAGACAGGGGCTGGGGAGACCCAGTACTTC. It is translated as CASSPQTGAGETQYF.